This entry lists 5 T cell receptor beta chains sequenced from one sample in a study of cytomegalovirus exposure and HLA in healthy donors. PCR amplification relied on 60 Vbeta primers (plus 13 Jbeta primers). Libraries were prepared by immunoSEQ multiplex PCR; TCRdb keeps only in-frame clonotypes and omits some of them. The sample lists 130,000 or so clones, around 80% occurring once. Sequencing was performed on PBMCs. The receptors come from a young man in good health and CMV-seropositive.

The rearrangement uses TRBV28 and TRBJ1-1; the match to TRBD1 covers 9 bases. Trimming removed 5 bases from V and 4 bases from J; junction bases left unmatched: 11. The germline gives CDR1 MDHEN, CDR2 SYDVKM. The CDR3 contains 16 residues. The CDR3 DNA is TGTGCCAGCAGTACCCCAGGGACAGGGTGGGGCACTGAAGCTTTCTTT. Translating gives CASSTPGTGWGTEAFF. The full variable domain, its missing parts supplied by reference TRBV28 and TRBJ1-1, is DVKVTQSSRYLVKRTGEKVFLECVQDMDHENMFWYRQDPGLGLRLIYFSYDVKMKEKGDIPEGYSVSREKKERFSLILESASTNQTSMYLCASSTPGTGWGTEAFFGQGTRLTVV.

CDR3 in DNA: TGTGCCAGCAGCGTAGGTTCACATACCTACGAGCAGTACTTC. Translating gives CASSVGSHTYEQYF. The genes are TRBV9 and TRBJ2-7; D remains ambiguous. Trimming shortened V by 0 bases and J by 2 bases, and 9 bases separated the two germline ends. This CDR3 is built from 14 residues. The germline V gene encodes CDR1 SGDLS and CDR2 YYNGEE.

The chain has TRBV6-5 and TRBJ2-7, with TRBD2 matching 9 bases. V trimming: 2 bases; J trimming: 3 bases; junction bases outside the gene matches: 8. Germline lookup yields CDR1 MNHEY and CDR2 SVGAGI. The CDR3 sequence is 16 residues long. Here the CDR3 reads CASSYQTGTSSYEQYF. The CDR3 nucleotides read TGTGCCAGCAGTTACCAAACCGGGACTAGCAGCTACGAGCAGTACTTC.

The CDR3 bases are TGTGCCAGCAGCTTAACTCTAGCCAAAAACATTCAGTACTTC. Residues: CASSLTLAKNIQYF. V usage is TRBV7-2 and J usage is TRBJ2-4; D remains ambiguous. Trimming left V 2 bases short and J 0 bases short, with 5 bases between. The CDR3 runs to 14 residues. Germline assignment: CDR1 SGHTA and CDR2 FQGNSA.

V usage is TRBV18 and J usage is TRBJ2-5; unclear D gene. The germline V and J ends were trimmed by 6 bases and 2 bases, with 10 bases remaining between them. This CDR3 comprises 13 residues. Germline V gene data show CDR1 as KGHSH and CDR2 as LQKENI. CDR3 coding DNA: TGTGCCAGCTCTCCTACTCTACAAGAGACCCAGTACTTC. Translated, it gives CASSPTLQETQYF.